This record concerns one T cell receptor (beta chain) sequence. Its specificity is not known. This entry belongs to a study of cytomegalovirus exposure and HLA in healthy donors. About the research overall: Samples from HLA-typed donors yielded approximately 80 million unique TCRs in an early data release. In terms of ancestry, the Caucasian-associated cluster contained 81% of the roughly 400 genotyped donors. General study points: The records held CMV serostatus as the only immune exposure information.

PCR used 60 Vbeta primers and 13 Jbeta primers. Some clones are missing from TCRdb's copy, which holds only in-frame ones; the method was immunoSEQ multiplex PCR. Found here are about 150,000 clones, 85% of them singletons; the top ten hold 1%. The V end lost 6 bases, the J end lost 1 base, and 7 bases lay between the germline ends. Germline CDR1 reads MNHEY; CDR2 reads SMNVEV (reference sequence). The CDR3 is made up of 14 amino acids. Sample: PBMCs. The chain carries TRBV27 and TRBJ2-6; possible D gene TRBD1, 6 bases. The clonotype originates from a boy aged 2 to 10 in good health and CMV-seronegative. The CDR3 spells CASRQGSGANVLTF. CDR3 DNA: TGTGCCAGCAGACAGGGTTCTGGGGCCAACGTCCTGACTTTC.